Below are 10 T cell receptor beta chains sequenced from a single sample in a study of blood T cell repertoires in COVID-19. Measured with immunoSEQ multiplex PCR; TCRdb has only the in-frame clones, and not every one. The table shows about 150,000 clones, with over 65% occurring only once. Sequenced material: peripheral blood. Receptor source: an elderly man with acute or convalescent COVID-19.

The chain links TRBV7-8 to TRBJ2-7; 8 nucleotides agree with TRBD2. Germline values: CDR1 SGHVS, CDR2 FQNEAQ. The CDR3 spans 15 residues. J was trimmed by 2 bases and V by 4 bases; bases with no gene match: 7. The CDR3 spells CASSWRASGPYEQYF. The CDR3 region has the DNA TGTGCCAGCAGCTGGAGGGCTAGCGGGCCCTACGAGCAGTACTTC.

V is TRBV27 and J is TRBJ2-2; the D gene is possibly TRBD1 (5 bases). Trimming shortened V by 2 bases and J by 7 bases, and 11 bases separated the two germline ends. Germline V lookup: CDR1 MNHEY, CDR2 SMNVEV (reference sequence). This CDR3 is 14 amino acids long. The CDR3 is CASSLQGSLGELFF. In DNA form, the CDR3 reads TGTGCCAGCAGTTTACAGGGCTCCCTCGGGGAGCTGTTTTTT.

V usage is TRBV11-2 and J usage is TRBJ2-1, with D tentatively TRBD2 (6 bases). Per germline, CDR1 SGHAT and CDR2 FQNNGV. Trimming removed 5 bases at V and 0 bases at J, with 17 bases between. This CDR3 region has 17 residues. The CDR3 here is CASSARRRGASYNEQFF. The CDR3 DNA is TGTGCCAGCAGCGCCCGCCGTCGCGGGGCCTCCTACAATGAGCAGTTCTTC.

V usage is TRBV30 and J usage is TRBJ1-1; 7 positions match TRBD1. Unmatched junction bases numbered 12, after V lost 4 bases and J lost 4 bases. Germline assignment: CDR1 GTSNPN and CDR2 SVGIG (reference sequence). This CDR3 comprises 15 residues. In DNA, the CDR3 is TGTGCCTGGAAGAACCCGAGACAGGGATCCACTGAAGCTTTCTTT. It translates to CAWKNPRQGSTEAFF.

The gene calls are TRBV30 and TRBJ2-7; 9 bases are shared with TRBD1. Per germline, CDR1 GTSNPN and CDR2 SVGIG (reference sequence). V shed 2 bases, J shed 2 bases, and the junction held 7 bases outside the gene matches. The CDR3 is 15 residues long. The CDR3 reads CAWSPWGQGAYEQYF. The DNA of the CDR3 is TGTGCCTGGAGTCCCTGGGGACAGGGTGCCTACGAGCAGTACTTC.

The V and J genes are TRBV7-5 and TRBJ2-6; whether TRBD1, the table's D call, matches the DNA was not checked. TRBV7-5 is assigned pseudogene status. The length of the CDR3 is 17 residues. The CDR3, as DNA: TGTGTCAGAAGACCACAGGGACCAAGCTCTGGGGCCAACGTCCTGACTTTC. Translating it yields CVRRPQGPSSGANVLTF.

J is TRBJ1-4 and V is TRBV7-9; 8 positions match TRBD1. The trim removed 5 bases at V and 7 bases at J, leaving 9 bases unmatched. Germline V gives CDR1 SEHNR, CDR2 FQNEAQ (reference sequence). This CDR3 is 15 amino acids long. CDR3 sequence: CASSLSQGAGEKLFF. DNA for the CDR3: TGTGCCAGCAGCCTTTCCCAGGGGGCTGGTGAAAAACTGTTTTTT.

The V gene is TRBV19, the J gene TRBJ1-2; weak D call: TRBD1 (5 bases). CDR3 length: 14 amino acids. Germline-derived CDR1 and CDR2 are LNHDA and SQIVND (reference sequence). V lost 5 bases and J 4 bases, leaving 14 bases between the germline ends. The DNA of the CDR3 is TGTGCCAGTAGTTTTCCAGGGTGGAGCTATGGCTACACCTTC. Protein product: CASSFPGWSYGYTF.

In nucleotides, the CDR3 is TGTGCCAGCAGTTATATCCAGGGCAAAGAAAAACTGTTTTTT. Translation gives CASSYIQGKEKLFF. This chain joins TRBV6-6 and TRBJ1-4, with D possibly matching TRBD1 (5 bases). V dropped 3 bases and J dropped 8 bases, with 13 bases sitting between them. CDR1 MNHNY and CDR2 SVGAGI come from the germline V gene (reference sequence). The CDR3 is 14 amino acids.

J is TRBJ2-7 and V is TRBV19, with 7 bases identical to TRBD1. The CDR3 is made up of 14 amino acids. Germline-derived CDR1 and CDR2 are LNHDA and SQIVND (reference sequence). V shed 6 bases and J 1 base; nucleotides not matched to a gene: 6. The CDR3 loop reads CASRDTGESYEQYF. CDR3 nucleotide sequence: TGTGCCAGTAGGGATACAGGGGAATCCTACGAGCAGTACTTC.